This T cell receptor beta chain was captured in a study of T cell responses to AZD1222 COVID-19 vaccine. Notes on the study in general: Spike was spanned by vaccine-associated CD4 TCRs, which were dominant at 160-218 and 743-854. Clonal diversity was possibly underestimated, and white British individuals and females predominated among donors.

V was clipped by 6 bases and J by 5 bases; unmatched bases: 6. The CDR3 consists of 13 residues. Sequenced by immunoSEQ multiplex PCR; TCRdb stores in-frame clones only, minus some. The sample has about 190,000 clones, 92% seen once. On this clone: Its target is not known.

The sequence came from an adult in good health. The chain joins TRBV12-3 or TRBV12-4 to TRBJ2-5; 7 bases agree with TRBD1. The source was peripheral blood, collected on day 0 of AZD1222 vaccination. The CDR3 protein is CASSATGPETQYF. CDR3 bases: TGTGCCAGCAGCGCGACAGGGCCGGAGACCCAGTACTTC.